Below are 22 T cell receptor beta chains sequenced from a single sample in a study of CD8+CD57+ T cells in acquired aplastic anemia. Using genomic DNA as the template, TCR beta VDJ and CDR3 profiling was carried out. TCRdb re-analysed the reads in MiXCR, keeping a single row per CDR3 protein. The data show hundreds of thousands of distinct CDR3 sequences, about 70% seen once. The sequenced sample was sorted CD4+, CD8+, or CD8+CD57+ T cells (not recorded which) from PBMCs. These receptors came from a human donor in good health, serving as a control.

The sample holds a few counts of this clonotype. This may stem from a read error, because a much larger clone lies one nucleotide away. The chain uses TRBV20-1 and TRBJ1-1; D is possibly TRBD1 (5 bases). Germline V gene lookup returns CDR1 DFQATT and CDR2 SNEGSKA (reference sequence). This CDR3 is 17 amino acids long. V gave up 1 base and J gave up 3 bases, with 21 bases separating them. In DNA, the CDR3 is TGCAGTGCTAGAGGGCGTCGGGCCCTCGGGGCGCACACTGAAGCTTTCTTT. Protein: CSARGRRALGAHTEAFF.

J is TRBJ2-3 and V is TRBV5-1, with D perhaps TRBD1 (5 bases). CDR3 length equals 14 residues. The V and J ends lost 5 bases and 8 bases respectively, with 18 bases between them. CDR1 and CDR2 (germline): SGHRS, YFSETQ. CDR3 coding DNA: TGCGCCAGCAGTCTGGGGCGCAATCAGCCTACGCAGTATTTT. This sequence encodes CASSLGRNQPTQYF.

This clonotype was found many times. The chain recombines TRBV6-1 with TRBJ1-6, with 11 positions matching TRBD1. The germline gives CDR1 MNHNS, CDR2 SASEGT. This CDR3 contains 17 residues. V was pared by 3 bases and J by 7 bases, with 8 bases of the junction left unmatched. The CDR3 loop reads CASSDRRTGGMNSPLHF. Written as DNA, the CDR3 is TGTGCCAGCAGTGATCGTAGGACAGGGGGCATGAATTCACCCCTCCACTTT.

This clonotype was observed many times. This sequence joins TRBV5-1 and TRBJ2-7; D may be TRBD2 (5 bases). Germline V gene sequence: CDR1 SGHRS, CDR2 YFSETQ. V was pared by 0 bases and J by 4 bases, with 11 bases between. CDR3 length: 14 residues. The CDR3 spells CASSLVAQRYEQYF. CDR3 in DNA: TGCGCCAGCAGCTTGGTTGCCCAGCGGTACGAGCAGTACTTC.

The chain combines TRBV14 with TRBJ2-5; tentatively, D is TRBD1 or TRBD2 (5 bases each). Germline CDR1 reads SGHDN; CDR2 reads FVKESK. V was cut by 5 bases and J by 8 bases, with 24 bases left in between. CDR3 length: 16 residues. The CDR3 DNA reads as TGTGCCAGCAGCACGTGCAGGGACGCTTCCCCTGAAACCCAGTACTTC. Protein: CASSTCRDASPETQYF.

Regarding this clonotype: The junction departs from the called germline gene at one end, perhaps through a read error. V gene TRBV4-1 combines with J gene TRBJ2-7, with no clear D. Germline CDR1 MGHRA, CDR2 YSYEKL. There are 13 residues in the CDR3. DNA for the CDR3: TGCGCCAGCAGCCCCCGAGTGCCGGGCGAGCAGCACTTC. Translation: CASSPRVPGEQHF.

Concerning this clonotype itself: The limits of the CDR3 on the DNA are not certain, so only TCRdb's listed CDR3 is given. The chain carries TRBV7-2 and TRBJ2-7; the D call TRBD2 from the table was never checked on the DNA. Germline CDR1 and CDR2: SGHTA and FQGNSA. Termini included, the CDR3 measures 14 amino acids. The CDR3 here is CASSRWETQYFGPF.

To note about this clonotype: Because the CDR3 is missing its conserved closing phenylalanine or tryptophan, this is likely a read error. It is unclear where the CDR3 begins or ends on the DNA, so no DNA is shown, and the CDR3 is as TCRdb lists it. CDR3 residues: CASSSGDRGVY. The V and J genes are TRBV6-1 and TRBJ1-4; TRBD1, the D gene given by the table, was not confirmed from the DNA. Including both end residues, the CDR3 is 11 amino acids long. CDR1 and CDR2 (germline): MNHNS, SASEGT.

This clonotype has more than one count but fewer than ten. This chain uses TRBV10-3 with TRBJ2-1, with 7 bases lining up with TRBD2. Germline CDR1 is ENHRY and CDR2 is SYGVKD. The CDR3 contains 13 residues. Unmatched junction bases numbered 3, after V lost 7 bases and J lost 3 bases. CDR3 in DNA: TGTGCCATCAATGGCGGGGGCTACAATGAGCAGTTCTTC. This codes for CAINGGGYNEQFF.

A note on this clonotype: Its ends do not fully match the called genes, so a read error is possible. The chain is built from TRBV9 and TRBJ2-3; 10 nucleotides align to TRBD2. Looked up from germline, CDR1 is SGDLS and CDR2 is YYNGEE. CDR3 length: 14 residues. The CDR3 sequence: CASSVDLAGGETHF. Written as DNA, the CDR3 is TGTGCCAGCAGCGTAGACTTAGCGGGGGGAGAGACCCATTTT.

This clonotype was counted between two and nine times. This chain links TRBV24-1 with TRBJ1-1, with TRBD1 as a possible D gene (5 bases). Trimming took 1 base from V and 1 from J, leaving 9 bases between them. This CDR3 is 15 amino acids long. In germline, CDR1 is KGHDR, CDR2 SFDVKD. The CDR3, as DNA: TGTGCCACCAGTGATTTTGCCAGGGCGAACACTGAAGCTTTCTTT. This gives the protein CATSDFARANTEAFF.

The rearrangement uses TRBV2 and TRBJ2-5; D possibly matches TRBD1 or TRBD2 (5 bases each). The DNA end is a closer match to TRBJ2-7, so the J assignment may be wrong. Germline CDR1 SNHLY, CDR2 FYNNEI. The CDR3 runs 15 residues. Here the CDR3 DNA reads TGTGCCAGCAGCCCCGGGGCGTTAGTCGATTACGAGCAGTACTTC. Protein sequence: CASSPGALVDYEQYF.

With respect to this clonotype: One end of the junction fails to match germline, which may point to a read error. The chain's CDR3 is CSASKGKGSRYTF. The CDR3 region has the DNA TGCAGCGCTAGCAAAGGGAAGGGGTCACGCTACACCTTC. The chain employs TRBV20-1 and TRBJ1-2; TRBD1 might be the D (5 bases). This CDR3 comprises 13 residues. Germline CDR1 reads DFQATT; CDR2 reads SNEGSKA (reference sequence).

Notes on this clonotype: Relative to the germline gene, one junction end is altered; a read error may explain this. The chain combines TRBV7-2 with TRBJ1-1, with D perhaps TRBD1 (6 bases). Germline CDR1 reads SGHTA; CDR2 reads FQGNSA. The CDR3 contains 13 residues. As DNA, the CDR3 is TGTGCCAGTACCCCTGGGGGGACGGGGGCTGCATTCTTC. Translated, it gives CASTPGGTGAAFF.

In its sample, this clonotype was seen a few times. Since the CDR3 does not end with the conserved phenylalanine or tryptophan, this likely comes from a read error. The limits of the CDR3 on the DNA are not certain, so only TCRdb's listed CDR3 is given. The V gene is TRBV12-3 or TRBV12-4, the J gene TRBJ1-6. The CDR3 totals 8 residues, both ends included. Here the CDR3 reads CASSFAPL.

This clonotype has just one count. The rearrangement links TRBV14 to TRBJ1-2, with unresolved D. V lost 4 bases, J lost 5 bases, and 11 bases lay in between. CDR1 SGHDN and CDR2 FVKESK come from the germline V gene. The CDR3 has 13 amino acids. The CDR3 sequence: CASSLGVKYGYTF. The CDR3 DNA is TGTGCCAGCAGCCTGGGCGTCAAGTATGGCTACACCTTC.

A word on this clonotype: Sequence at one end of the junction differs from germline and may be a read error. The V and J genes are TRBV25-1 and TRBJ1-1; D remains unclear. CDR1 and CDR2 from the germline V gene are MGHDK and SYGVNS. This CDR3 comprises 13 residues. CDR3 bases: TGTGCCAGCAGTGTATCTATGAACACTGAAGCTTATTTT. Translated, it gives CASSVSMNTEAYF.

The chain links TRBV7-8 to TRBJ2-5, with no clear D. Trimming shortened V by 9 bases and J by 9 bases, and 23 bases separated the two germline ends. Germline V gene sequence: CDR1 SGHVS, CDR2 FQNEAQ. This CDR3 has 14 residues. DNA for the CDR3: TGTGCCAGTAGTATTGGTCCGGCGCCTGGGGCCCAGTACTTC. Translating gives CASSIGPAPGAQYF.

This clonotype has just a few counts. The rearrangement uses TRBV19 and TRBJ2-5; D might be TRBD2 (6 bases). This CDR3 contains 11 residues. Germline CDR1 is LNHDA and CDR2 is SQIVND (reference sequence). V lost 7 bases, J lost 4 bases, and 7 bases lay in between. CDR3 DNA sequence: TGTGCCAGTACCGGGAGAGAGACCCAGTACTTC. It yields the protein CASTGRETQYF. The complete variable domain, with remaining parts taken from reference TRBV19 and TRBJ2-5, reads DGGITQSPKYLFRKEGQNVTLSCEQNLNHDAMYWYRQDPGQGLRLIYYSQIVNDFQKGDIAEGYSVSREKKESFPLTVTSAQKNPTAFYLCASTGRETQYFGPGTRLLVL.

This clonotype was detected many times. The rearrangement joins TRBV7-2 to TRBJ2-3; 10 bases map to TRBD1. Germline trimming cut 6 bases from V and 1 base from J; bases unmatched to any gene: 7. CDR1 SGHTA and CDR2 FQGNSA come from the germline V gene. The CDR3 consists of 16 residues. CDR3 sequence: CASRYTGTGGTDTQYF. The DNA for the CDR3 is TGTGCCAGCAGATACACCGGGACAGGGGGCACAGATACGCAGTATTTT. Filled out from reference TRBV7-2 and TRBJ2-3, the complete variable domain reads GAGVSQSPSNKVTEKGKDVELRCDPISGHTALYWYRQSLGQGLEFLIYFQGNSAPDKSGLPSDRFSAERTGGSVSTLTIQRTQQEDSAVYLCASRYTGTGGTDTQYFGPGTRLTVL.

Remarks on this clonotype: This could be a read error, since a much larger clone is one nucleotide away. It is likely a read error, because the conserved phenylalanine at the end of the CDR3 is missing. J is TRBJ1-1 and V is TRBV7-3, with a tentative D call TRBD1 (5 bases). The V end lost 2 bases, the J end lost 5 bases, and 12 bases lay between the germline ends. Germline values: CDR1 SGHTA, CDR2 FQGTGA. The CDR3 loop spans 14 amino acids. The DNA for the CDR3 is TGTGCCAGCAGCTTAGGGGGGGGAAGGACTGAAGCTTTCCTT. This gives the protein CASSLGGGRTEAFL.

This clonotype came up many times. This rearrangement joins TRBV5-8 to TRBJ1-2, with D perhaps matching TRBD1 (6 bases). Trimming took 0 bases from V and 2 from J, leaving 11 bases between them. This CDR3 is built from 15 residues. From germline, CDR1 is SGHTS and CDR2 YDEGEE. The CDR3 loop reads CASSLAEQGNYGYTF. The CDR3 DNA reads as TGTGCCAGCAGCTTGGCCGAACAGGGAAACTATGGCTACACCTTC.